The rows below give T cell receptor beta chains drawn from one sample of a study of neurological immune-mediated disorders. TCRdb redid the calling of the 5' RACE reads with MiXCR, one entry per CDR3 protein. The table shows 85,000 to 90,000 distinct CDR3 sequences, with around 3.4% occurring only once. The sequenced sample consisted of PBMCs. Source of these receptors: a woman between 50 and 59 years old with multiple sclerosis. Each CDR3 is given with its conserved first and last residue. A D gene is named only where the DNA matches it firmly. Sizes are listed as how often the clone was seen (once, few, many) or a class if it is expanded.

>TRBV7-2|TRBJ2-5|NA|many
CASSSLRGAQETQYF
TGTGCCAGCAGCTCACTCCGGGGGGCACAAGAGACCCAGTACTTC
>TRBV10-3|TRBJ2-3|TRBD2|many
CAISDQMGRGTDTQYF
TGTGCCATCAGTGACCAGATGGGGCGGGGGACAGATACGCAGTATTTT
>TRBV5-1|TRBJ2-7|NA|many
CASSPGDLAYEQYF
TGCGCCAGCAGCCCCGGGGACCTCGCCTACGAGCAGTACTTC
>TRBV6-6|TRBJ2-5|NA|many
CASSYDLPVSSPQETQYF
TGTGCCAGCAGTTACGATCTGCCGGTATCATCCCCCCAAGAGACCCAGTACTTC
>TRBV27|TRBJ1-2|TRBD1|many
CASSPGTGYLYGYTF
TGTGCCAGCAGTCCAGGGACAGGGTATCTCTATGGCTACACCTTC
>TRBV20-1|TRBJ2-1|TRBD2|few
CSANLGGDNEQFF
TGCAGTGCTAATTTGGGAGGGGACAATGAGCAGTTCTTC
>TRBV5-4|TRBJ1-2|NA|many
CASSKGGGDYGYTF
TGTGCCAGCAGCAAGGGCGGGGGAGACTATGGCTACACCTTC
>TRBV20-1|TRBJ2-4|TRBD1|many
CSASKTGGGNIQYF
TGCAGTGCTAGTAAGACAGGGGGCGGAAACATTCAGTACTTC
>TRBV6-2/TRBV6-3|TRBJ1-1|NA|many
CASSYIIPTPTEAFF
TGTGCCAGCAGTTATATTATTCCGACGCCCACTGAAGCTTTCTTT
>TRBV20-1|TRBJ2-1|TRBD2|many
CSASSTRGGVFHEQFF
TGCAGTGCTAGTAGTACGCGGGGGGGCGTATTCCATGAGCAGTTCTTC
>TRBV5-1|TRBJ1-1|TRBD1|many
CASSWDRDDTEAFF
TGCGCCAGCAGCTGGGACAGGGACGACACTGAAGCTTTCTTT
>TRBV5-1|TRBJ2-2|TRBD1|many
CASSLMVRTGGFGELFF
TGCGCCAGCAGCTTGATGGTTCGGACAGGGGGCTTCGGGGAGCTGTTTTTT
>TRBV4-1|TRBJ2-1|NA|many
CASSQVRGVEQFF
TGCGCCAGCAGCCAAGTTAGGGGCGTTGAGCAGTTCTTC
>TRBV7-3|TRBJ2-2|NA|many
CASSLMNTGELFF
TGTGCCAGCAGCTTGATGAACACCGGGGAGCTGTTTTTT
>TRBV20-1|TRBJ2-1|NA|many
CSARDSSSYNEQFF
TGCAGTGCAAGGGACTCCTCCTCCTACAATGAGCAGTTCTTC
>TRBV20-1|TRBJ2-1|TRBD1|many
CSPTGGSNNEQFF
TGCAGTCCCACAGGGGGCTCGAACAATGAGCAGTTCTTC
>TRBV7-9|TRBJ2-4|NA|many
CASSFGAKNIQYF
TGTGCCAGCAGCTTCGGAGCCAAAAACATTCAGTACTTC
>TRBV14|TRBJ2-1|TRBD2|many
CASSRVPGLAGGPVKFF
TGTGCCAGCAGCCGCGTACCGGGACTAGCGGGGGGACCCGTAAAGTTCTTC
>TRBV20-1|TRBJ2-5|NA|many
CSARRSRETQYF
TGCAGTGCTAGACGGTCTCGGGAGACCCAGTACTTC
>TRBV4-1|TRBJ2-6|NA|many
CASSQDLVSGANVLTF
TGCGCCAGCAGCCAAGATTTGGTCAGTGGGGCCAACGTCCTGACTTTC
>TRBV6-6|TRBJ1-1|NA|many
CASTERRGGEAFF
TGTGCCAGCACAGAAAGACGTGGGGGTGAAGCTTTCTTT
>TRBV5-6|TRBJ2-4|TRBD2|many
CASTLRRGVYQNIQYF
TGTGCCAGCACCTTGCGGCGGGGGGTATACCAAAACATTCAGTACTTC
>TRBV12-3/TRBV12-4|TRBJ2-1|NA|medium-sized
CASSLGLASPQFF
TGTGCCAGCAGTCTCGGGTTGGCCTCCCCCCAGTTCTTC
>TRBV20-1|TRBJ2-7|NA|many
CSARNQKFYEQYF
TGCAGTGCTAGAAACCAGAAGTTCTACGAGCAGTACTTC
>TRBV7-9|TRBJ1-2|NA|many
CASSLGRDFVGYTF
TGTGCCAGCAGTCTAGGCAGGGACTTCGTTGGCTACACCTTC
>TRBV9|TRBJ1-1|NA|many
CASSVASQGGNTEAFF
TGTGCCAGCAGCGTAGCCTCGCAGGGCGGAAACACTGAAGCTTTCTTT
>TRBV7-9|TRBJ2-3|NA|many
CASSLSGTDTQYF
TGTGCCAGCAGCTTATCAGGCACAGATACGCAGTATTTT
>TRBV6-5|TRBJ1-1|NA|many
CASRPQGLGTEAFF
TGTGCCAGCAGGCCACAGGGCCTGGGGACTGAAGCTTTCTTT
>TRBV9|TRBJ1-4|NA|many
CASSVGAGPEKLFF
TGTGCCAGCAGCGTAGGTGCAGGGCCCGAAAAACTGTTTTTT
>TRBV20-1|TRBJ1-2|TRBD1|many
CSAPRQGAINYGYTF
TGCAGTGCACCCCGACAGGGGGCGATTAACTATGGCTACACCTTC